Detailed here is one TCR beta chain. Its antigen is unidentified. The sample comes from a study of T cells expressing NK-cell markers. Across the whole study: It was from sorted CD3+CD56+NKG2C+, CD3+CD56+NKG2C- and CD3+CD56-NKG2C+ T cells that TCR beta repertoires came. The study sequenced eight donors, seven HCMV-seropositive and one seronegative.

TCRdb reprocessed the 5' RACE reads and stores each CDR3 protein as one record, lacking DNA. The specimen's table records some 390,000 distinct CDR3 sequences. General observations from the study: Dominant NKG2C+ clonotypes were found to form about 1.0-7.5% of CD8+ T cells in over 5 donors.

Material for sequencing was blood T cells: a sorted CD56 or NKG2C T cell subset, CD4+ or CD8+ T cells, or bulk PBMC T cells (not recorded which). This TCR came from a woman between 50 and 59 years old in good health.

CDR3 amino acids: CATSPSLAENTGELFF. This chain connects TRBV10-3 to TRBJ2-2; TCRdb's assignment of TRBD2 cannot be checked, as there is no DNA. Per the germline V gene, CDR1 is ENHRY and CDR2 is SYGVKD. This CDR3 has 16 residues.